The clone carrying this TCR beta chain was observed a single time. Assay used: immunoSEQ multiplex PCR; TCRdb lists only in-frame clones, some missing. The sample lists roughly 230,000 clones; nearly 90% were seen once. Recruits, aged roughly 18 to 95 years, lived in approximately 26 US areas. Participants reported their clinical history, and cohort assignment relied on those reports. With 11 bases removed from V and 4 bases from J, the gap between germline ends came to 17 bases. The germline CDR1 and CDR2 sequences are ENHRY and SYGVKD. CDR3 length: 13 residues. The sample belongs to a study of blood T cell repertoires in COVID-19.

The V gene is TRBV10-3, the J gene TRBJ1-1, with D possibly TRBD1 on 6 matching bases. Sample: PBMCs or T cells enriched from blood (not recorded which). The sequence was collected from a woman in her 30s with acute COVID-19. This CDR3 reads CAALGGAGTEAFF. For the CDR3, the DNA is TGTGCCGCCCTTGGGGGCGCGGGCACTGAAGCTTTCTTT.